These T cell receptor beta chains were read from a single sample in a study of T cells after yellow fever vaccination. TCRdb re-analysed the 5' RACE reads in MiXCR, keeping a single row per CDR3 protein. This sample yields about 63,000 distinct CDR3 sequences, of which around 7.4% are seen a single time; 36% belongs to the top ten. The sequenced sample was CD8+ T cells sorted from PBMCs, obtained 15 days after the yellow fever booster vaccination. The receptors derive from a man aged 25 to 45 who received the YFV17D yellow fever vaccine. Both conserved end residues are part of each CDR3. D genes are given only for firm matches. Clone size appears in some rows only: once, few, many, or a class for an expanded clone.

V gene	D gene	clone size	J gene	CDR3 protein	CDR3 DNA
TRBV12-3/TRBV12-4	NA	many	TRBJ2-2	CASSPDSFTGELFF	TGTGCCAGCAGTCCCGACAGCTTCACCGGGGAGCTGTTTTTT
TRBV4-3	NA	many	TRBJ1-5	CASSLDFASNQPQHF	TGCGCCAGCAGCCTGGACTTTGCCTCCAATCAGCCCCAGCATTTT
TRBV11-2	TRBD1	many	TRBJ2-3	CASSPRDRGAPSTQYF	TGTGCCAGCAGCCCTCGGGACAGGGGAGCCCCTTCTACGCAGTATTTT
TRBV15	NA	many	TRBJ2-3	CATRAPPRDTQYF	TGTGCCACCAGGGCCCCCCCCAGGGATACGCAGTATTTT
TRBV5-1	TRBD2	many	TRBJ2-2	CASSLARREGNTGELFF	TGCGCCAGCAGCTTGGCCAGGCGGGAGGGGAACACCGGGGAGCTGTTTTTT
TRBV2	NA	many	TRBJ2-3	CASGLSGQNTDTQYF	TGTGCCAGCGGTTTATCAGGACAGAACACAGATACGCAGTATTTT
TRBV4-3	TRBD1	many	TRBJ2-7	CASSHAGGGYEQYF	TGCGCCAGCAGCCATGCAGGGGGCGGCTACGAGCAGTACTTC
TRBV4-1	TRBD2	many	TRBJ2-7	CASSQDLSTSGSYEQYF	TGCGCCAGCAGCCAAGATCTCTCAACTAGCGGGAGTTACGAGCAGTACTTC
TRBV24-1	NA	many	TRBJ2-2	CATSEITGELFF	TGTGCCACCAGTGAGATAACCGGGGAGCTGTTTTTT
TRBV20-1	TRBD2	many	TRBJ2-1	CSATGRANEQFF	TGCAGTGCTACCGGGAGGGCCAATGAGCAGTTCTTC
TRBV7-9	NA	many	TRBJ2-3	CASSPDNTDTQYF	TGTGCCAGCAGCCCAGACAACACAGATACGCAGTATTTT
TRBV15	TRBD1	many	TRBJ2-7	CATSSLTGDVSYEQYF	TGTGCCACCAGCAGCCTGACAGGGGACGTTTCCTACGAGCAGTACTTC
TRBV6-1	TRBD1	many	TRBJ2-7	CASSGRDSSYEQYF	TGTGCCAGCAGTGGCCGGGACAGCTCCTACGAGCAGTACTTC
TRBV7-2	TRBD2	NA	TRBJ2-1	CASSPTSGRVNEQFF	TGTGCCAGCAGTCCGACTAGCGGGAGAGTCAATGAGCAGTTCTTC
TRBV7-2	NA	few	TRBJ2-7	CASGTATSSYEQYF	TGTGCCAGCGGCACGGCCACAAGCTCCTACGAGCAGTACTTC
TRBV7-6	NA	many	TRBJ1-2	CASSLFSGQNYGYTF	TGTGCCAGCAGCTTATTTAGTGGACAGAACTATGGCTACACCTTC
TRBV7-2	TRBD2	many	TRBJ2-2	CASSFAGGTGELFF	TGTGCCAGCAGCTTTGCGGGGGGGACCGGGGAGCTGTTTTTT
TRBV29-1	TRBD2	many	TRBJ2-7	CSASPSGTYEQYF	TGCAGCGCCTCGCCTAGCGGCACCTACGAGCAGTACTTC
TRBV5-5	TRBD1	NA	TRBJ2-1	CASTRQGGEQFF	TGTGCCAGCACCCGACAGGGCGGTGAGCAGTTCTTC
TRBV10-3	TRBD1	many	TRBJ1-1	CAISEGQGDTEAFF	TGTGCCATCAGTGAGGGACAGGGGGACACTGAAGCTTTCTTT
TRBV20-1	TRBD2	many	TRBJ2-4	CSALLAMNIQYF	TGCAGTGCTCTACTAGCGATGAACATTCAGTACTTC
TRBV18	NA	many	TRBJ2-5	CASSPLAGTETQYF	TGTGCCAGCTCACCACTGGCAGGGACAGAGACCCAGTACTTC
TRBV5-1	NA	many	TRBJ2-7	CASATNSYEQYF	TGCGCCAGTGCCACGAACTCCTACGAGCAGTACTTC
TRBV6-5	TRBD1	many	TRBJ2-7	CASRAGTGNSYEQYF	TGTGCCAGCAGGGCCGGGACAGGAAACTCCTACGAGCAGTACTTC
TRBV3-1	NA	many	TRBJ2-3	CASSQGGQGSSTDTQYF	TGTGCCAGCAGCCAAGGAGGCCAGGGTTCTAGCACAGATACGCAGTATTTT
TRBV24-1	NA	many	TRBJ1-5	CATSGAGSNQPQHF	TGTGCCACCAGTGGAGCGGGCAGCAATCAGCCCCAGCATTTT
TRBV15	TRBD2	many	TRBJ2-6	CATSRVASGSSGANVLTF	TGTGCCACCAGCAGAGTTGCGAGCGGGAGCTCTGGGGCCAACGTCCTGACTTTC
TRBV5-6	NA	many	TRBJ2-3	CASSLVWDQYTDTQYF	TGTGCCAGCAGCTTGGTGTGGGACCAATACACAGATACGCAGTATTTT
TRBV28	NA	few	TRBJ2-7	CASRLGFATYEQYF	TGTGCCAGCAGGTTGGGCTTCGCAACCTACGAGCAGTACTTC
TRBV29-1	NA	many	TRBJ2-5	CSVSPSYGETQYF	TGCAGCGTTTCGCCCAGCTACGGAGAGACCCAGTACTTC
TRBV12-3/TRBV12-4	NA	many	TRBJ2-4	CASSPSGGFDNIQYF	TGTGCCAGCAGTCCCAGCGGAGGGTTCGATAACATTCAGTACTTC
TRBV21-1	NA	many	TRBJ2-2	CASSKNDTAITGELFF	TGTGCCAGCAGCAAGAATGACACGGCGATCACCGGGGAGCTGTTTTTT
TRBV13	NA	many	TRBJ2-3	CASSPEESTDTQYF	TGTGCCAGCAGCCCAGAGGAAAGCACAGATACGCAGTATTTT
TRBV20-1	NA	many	TRBJ2-7	CSARYNTKYEQYF	TGCAGTGCTAGATACAACACCAAGTACGAGCAGTACTTC
TRBV3-1	NA	many	TRBJ2-7	CASSYGPYEQYF	TGTGCCAGCAGCTACGGGCCTTACGAGCAGTACTTC
TRBV14	NA	few	TRBJ2-1	CASSIGHPSSYNEQFF	TGTGCCAGCAGCATCGGTCACCCGAGCTCCTACAATGAGCAGTTCTTC
TRBV7-9	NA	many	TRBJ2-2	CASSLAYPEGLFF	TGTGCCAGCAGCTTAGCGTATCCAGAAGGGCTGTTTTTT